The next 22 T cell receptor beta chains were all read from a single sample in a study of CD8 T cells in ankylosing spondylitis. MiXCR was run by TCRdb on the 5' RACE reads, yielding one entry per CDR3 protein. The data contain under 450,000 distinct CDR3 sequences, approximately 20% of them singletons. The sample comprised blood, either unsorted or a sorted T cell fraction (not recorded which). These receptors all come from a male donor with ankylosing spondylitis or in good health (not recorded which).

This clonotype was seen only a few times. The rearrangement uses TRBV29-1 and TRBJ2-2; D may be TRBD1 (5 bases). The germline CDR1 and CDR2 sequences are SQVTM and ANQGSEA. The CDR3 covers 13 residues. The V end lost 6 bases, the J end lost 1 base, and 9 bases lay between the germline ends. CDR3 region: CSVTQENTGELFF. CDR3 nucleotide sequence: TGCAGCGTAACACAGGAGAACACCGGGGAGCTGTTTTTT.

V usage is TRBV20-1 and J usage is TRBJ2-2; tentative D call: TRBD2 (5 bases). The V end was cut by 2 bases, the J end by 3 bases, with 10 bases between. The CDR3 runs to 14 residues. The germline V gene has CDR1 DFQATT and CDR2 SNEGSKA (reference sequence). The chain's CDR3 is CSARTPRDTGELFF. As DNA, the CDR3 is TGCAGTGCTAGAACCCCGAGGGACACCGGGGAGCTGTTTTTT.

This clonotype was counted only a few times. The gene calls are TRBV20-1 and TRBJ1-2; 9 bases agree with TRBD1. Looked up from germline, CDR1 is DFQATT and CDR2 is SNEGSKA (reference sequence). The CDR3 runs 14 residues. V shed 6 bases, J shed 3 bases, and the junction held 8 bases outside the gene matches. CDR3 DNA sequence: TGCAGTGCCAGGGACAGGGACTTTTACTATGGCTACACCTTC. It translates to CSARDRDFYYGYTF.

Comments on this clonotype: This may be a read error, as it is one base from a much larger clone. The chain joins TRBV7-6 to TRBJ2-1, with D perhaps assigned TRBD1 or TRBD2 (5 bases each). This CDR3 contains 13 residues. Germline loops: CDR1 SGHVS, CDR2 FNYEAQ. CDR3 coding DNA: TGTACCAGCAGCTTAGGGGAGAACAATGAGCAGTTCTTC. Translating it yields CTSSLGENNEQFF.

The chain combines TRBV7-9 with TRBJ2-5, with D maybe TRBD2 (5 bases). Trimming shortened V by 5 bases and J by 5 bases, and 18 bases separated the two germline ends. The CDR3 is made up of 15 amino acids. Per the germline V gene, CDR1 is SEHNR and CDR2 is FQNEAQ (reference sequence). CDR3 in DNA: TGTGCCAGCAGCCTCGGAGGACCCGGGTCGGAGACCCAGTACTTC. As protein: CASSLGGPGSETQYF.

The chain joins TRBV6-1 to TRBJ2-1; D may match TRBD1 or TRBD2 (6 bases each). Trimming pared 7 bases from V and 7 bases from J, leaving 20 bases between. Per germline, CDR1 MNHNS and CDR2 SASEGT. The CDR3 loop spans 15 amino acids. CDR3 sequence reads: CASTAGWGALNEQFF. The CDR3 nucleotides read TGTGCCAGCACCGCCGGCTGGGGGGCCTTAAATGAGCAGTTCTTC.

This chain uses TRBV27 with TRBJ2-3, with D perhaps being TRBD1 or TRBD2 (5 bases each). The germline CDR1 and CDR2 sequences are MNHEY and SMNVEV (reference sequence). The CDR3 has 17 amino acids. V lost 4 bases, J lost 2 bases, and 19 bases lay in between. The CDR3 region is CASSSGPGTPTTDTQYF. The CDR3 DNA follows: TGTGCCAGCAGTTCCGGACCCGGGACGCCAACCACAGATACGCAGTATTTT.

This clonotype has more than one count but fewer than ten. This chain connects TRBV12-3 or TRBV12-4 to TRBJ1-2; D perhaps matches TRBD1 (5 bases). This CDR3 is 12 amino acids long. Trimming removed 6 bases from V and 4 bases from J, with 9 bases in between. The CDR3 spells CASRLGGYGYTF. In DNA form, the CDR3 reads TGTGCCAGCAGACTCGGGGGCTATGGCTACACCTTC.

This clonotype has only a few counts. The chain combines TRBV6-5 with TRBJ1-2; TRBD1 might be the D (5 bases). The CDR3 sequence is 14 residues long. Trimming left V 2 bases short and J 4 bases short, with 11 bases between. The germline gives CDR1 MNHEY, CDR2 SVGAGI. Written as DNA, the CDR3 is TGTGCCAGCAGTTACGGCGGGGGATCCTATGGCTACACCTTC. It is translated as CASSYGGGSYGYTF.

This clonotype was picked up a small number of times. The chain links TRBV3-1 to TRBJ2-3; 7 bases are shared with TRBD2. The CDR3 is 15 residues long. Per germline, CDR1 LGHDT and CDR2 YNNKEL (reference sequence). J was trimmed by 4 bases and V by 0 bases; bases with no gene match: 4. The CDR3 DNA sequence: TGTGCCAGCAGCCAAGAGGGGAGGGAAGCAGATACGCAGTATTTT. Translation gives CASSQEGREADTQYF.

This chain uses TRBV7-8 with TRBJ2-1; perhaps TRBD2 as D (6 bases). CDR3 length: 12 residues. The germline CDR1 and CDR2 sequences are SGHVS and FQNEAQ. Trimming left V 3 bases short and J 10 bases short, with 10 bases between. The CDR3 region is CASSFYGGEQFF. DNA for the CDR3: TGTGCCAGCAGCTTCTATGGGGGGGAGCAGTTCTTC.

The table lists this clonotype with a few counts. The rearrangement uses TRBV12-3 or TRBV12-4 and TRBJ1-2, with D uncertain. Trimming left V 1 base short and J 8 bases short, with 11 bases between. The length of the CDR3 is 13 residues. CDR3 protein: CASSLGSGEGYTF. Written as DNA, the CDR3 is TGTGCCAGCAGTTTAGGGTCCGGAGAGGGCTACACCTTC.

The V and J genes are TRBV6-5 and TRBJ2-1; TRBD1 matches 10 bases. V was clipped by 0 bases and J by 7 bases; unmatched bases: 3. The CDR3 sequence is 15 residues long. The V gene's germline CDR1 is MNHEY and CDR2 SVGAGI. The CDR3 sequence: CASSYSGQGVNEQFF. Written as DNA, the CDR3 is TGTGCCAGCAGTTACTCCGGACAGGGGGTAAATGAGCAGTTCTTC.

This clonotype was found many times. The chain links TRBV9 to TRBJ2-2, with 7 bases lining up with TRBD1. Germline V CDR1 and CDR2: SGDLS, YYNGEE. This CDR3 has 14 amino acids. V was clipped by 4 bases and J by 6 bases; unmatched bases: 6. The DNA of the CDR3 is TGTGCCAGCAGCCCCCAGACAGGGCCCGGGGAGCTGTTTTTT. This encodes CASSPQTGPGELFF.

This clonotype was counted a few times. Here the CDR3 reads CSARDRQALPYNEQFF. CDR3 in DNA: TGCAGTGCTAGAGATCGGCAAGCGCTGCCCTACAATGAGCAGTTCTTC. This sequence joins TRBV20-1 and TRBJ2-1; D is unresolved. Trimming removed 0 bases at V and 2 bases at J, with 14 bases between. From germline, CDR1 is DFQATT and CDR2 SNEGSKA (reference sequence). This CDR3 has 16 amino acids.

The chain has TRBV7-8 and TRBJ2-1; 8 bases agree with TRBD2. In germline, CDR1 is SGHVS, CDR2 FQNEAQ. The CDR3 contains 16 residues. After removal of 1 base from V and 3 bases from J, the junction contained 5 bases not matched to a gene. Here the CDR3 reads CASSLEVAGYYNEQFF. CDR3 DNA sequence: TGTGCCAGCAGCTTAGAGGTAGCGGGGTACTACAATGAGCAGTTCTTC.

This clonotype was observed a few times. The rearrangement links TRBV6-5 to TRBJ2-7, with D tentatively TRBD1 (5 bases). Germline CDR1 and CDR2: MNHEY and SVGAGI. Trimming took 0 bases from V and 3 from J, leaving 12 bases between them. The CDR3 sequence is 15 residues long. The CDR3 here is CASSYSAGHHYEQYF. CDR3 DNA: TGTGCCAGCAGTTACTCGGCCGGACACCACTACGAGCAGTACTTC.

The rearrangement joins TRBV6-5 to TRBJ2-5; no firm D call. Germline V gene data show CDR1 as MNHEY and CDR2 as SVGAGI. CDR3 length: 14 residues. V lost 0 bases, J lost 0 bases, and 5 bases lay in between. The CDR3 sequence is CASSYSVYQETQYF. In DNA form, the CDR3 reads TGTGCCAGCAGTTACTCTGTGTACCAAGAGACCCAGTACTTC.

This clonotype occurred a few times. The CDR3 loop reads CSVPPGLAGYDTQYF. The CDR3 DNA reads TGCAGCGTTCCTCCGGGACTAGCGGGGTATGATACGCAGTATTTT. The V and J genes are TRBV29-1 and TRBJ2-3, with TRBD2 matching 13 bases. Trimming cost V 5 bases and J 6 bases; bases outside gene matches: 8. CDR1 and CDR2 from the germline V gene are SQVTM and ANQGSEA. The CDR3 length is 15 residues.

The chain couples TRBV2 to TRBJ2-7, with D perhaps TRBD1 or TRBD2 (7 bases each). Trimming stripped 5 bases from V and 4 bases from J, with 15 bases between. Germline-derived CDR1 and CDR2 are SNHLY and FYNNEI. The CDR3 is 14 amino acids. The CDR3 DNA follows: TGTGCCAGCAGTAGGGGAGGGGGCGTTTACGAGCAGTACTTC. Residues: CASSRGGGVYEQYF.

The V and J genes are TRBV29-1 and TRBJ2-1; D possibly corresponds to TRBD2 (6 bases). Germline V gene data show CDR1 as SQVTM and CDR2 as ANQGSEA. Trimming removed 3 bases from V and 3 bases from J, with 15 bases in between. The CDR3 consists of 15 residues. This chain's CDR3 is CSVDGTRLSYNEQFF. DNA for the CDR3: TGCAGCGTTGATGGGACTCGGTTGAGCTACAATGAGCAGTTCTTC.

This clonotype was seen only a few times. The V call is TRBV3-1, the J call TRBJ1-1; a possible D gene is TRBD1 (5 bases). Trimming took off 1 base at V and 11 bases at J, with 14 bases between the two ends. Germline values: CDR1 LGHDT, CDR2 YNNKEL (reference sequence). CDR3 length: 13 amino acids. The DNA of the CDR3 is TGTGCCAGCAGCCAAGTCCCAGGGCGGGAGGCTTTCTTT. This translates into CASSQVPGREAFF.